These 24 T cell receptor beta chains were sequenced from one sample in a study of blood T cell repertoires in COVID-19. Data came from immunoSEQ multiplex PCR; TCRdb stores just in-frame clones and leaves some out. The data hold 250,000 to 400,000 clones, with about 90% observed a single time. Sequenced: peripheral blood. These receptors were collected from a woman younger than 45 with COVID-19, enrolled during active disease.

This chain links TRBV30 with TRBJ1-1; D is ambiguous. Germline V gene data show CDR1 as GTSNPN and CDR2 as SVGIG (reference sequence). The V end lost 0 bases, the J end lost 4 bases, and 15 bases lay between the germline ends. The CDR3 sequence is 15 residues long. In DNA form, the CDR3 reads TGTGCCTGGAGTGTAGAAATCCGGTTCGGCACTGAAGCTTTCTTT. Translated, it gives CAWSVEIRFGTEAFF.

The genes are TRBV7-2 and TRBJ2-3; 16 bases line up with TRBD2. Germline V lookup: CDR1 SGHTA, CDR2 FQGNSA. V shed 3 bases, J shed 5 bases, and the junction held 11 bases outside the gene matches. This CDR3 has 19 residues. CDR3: CASSLGMGLAGGPKDTQYF. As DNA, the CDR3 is TGTGCCAGCAGCTTGGGGATGGGACTAGCGGGAGGGCCGAAAGATACGCAGTATTTT. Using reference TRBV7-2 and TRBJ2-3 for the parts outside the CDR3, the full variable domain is GAGVSQSPSNKVTEKGKDVELRCDPISGHTALYWYRQSLGQGLEFLIYFQGNSAPDKSGLPSDRFSAERTGGSVSTLTIQRTQQEDSAVYLCASSLGMGLAGGPKDTQYFGPGTRLTVL.

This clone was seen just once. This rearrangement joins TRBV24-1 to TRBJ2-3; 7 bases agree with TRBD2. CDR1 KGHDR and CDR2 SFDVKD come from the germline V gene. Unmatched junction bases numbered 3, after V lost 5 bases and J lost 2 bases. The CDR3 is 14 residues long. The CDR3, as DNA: TGTGCCACCAGTGGGGCGGGAGACACAGATACGCAGTATTTT. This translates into CATSGAGDTDTQYF.

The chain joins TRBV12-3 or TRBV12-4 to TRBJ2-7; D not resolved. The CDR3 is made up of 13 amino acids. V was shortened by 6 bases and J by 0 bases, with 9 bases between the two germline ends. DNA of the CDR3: TGTGCCAGCAGCCTTGAGGCCTCCTACGAGCAGTACTTC. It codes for CASSLEASYEQYF.

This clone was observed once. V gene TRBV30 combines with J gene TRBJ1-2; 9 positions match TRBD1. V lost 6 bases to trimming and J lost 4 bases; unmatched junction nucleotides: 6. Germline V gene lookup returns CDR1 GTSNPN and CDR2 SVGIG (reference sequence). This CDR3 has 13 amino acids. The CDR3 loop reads CACGTGTIYGYTF. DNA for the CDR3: TGTGCCTGTGGGACAGGGACTATCTATGGCTACACCTTC.

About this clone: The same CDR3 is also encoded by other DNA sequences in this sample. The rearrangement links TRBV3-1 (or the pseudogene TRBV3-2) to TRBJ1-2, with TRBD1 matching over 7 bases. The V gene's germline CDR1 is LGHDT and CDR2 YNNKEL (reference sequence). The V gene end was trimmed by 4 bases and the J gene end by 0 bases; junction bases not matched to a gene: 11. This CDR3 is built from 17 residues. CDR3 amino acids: CASSPRTGQSSNYGYTF. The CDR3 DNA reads TGTGCCAGCAGCCCCCGAACGGGACAGAGTTCTAACTATGGCTACACCTTC.

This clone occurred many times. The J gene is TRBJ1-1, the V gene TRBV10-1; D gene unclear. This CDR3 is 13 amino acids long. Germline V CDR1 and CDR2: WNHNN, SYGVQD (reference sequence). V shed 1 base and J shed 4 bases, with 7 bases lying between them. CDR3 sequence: CASSEWSGTEAFF. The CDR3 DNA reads TGCGCCAGCAGTGAGTGGAGTGGCACTGAAGCTTTCTTT.

CDR3 protein: CASNLSPGDYYGYTF. CDR3 DNA: TGTGCCAGCAACCTGTCCCCAGGCGATTACTATGGCTACACCTTC. The chain uses TRBV5-6 and TRBJ1-2, with D unresolved. The germline V gene has CDR1 SGHDT and CDR2 YYEEEE. Trimming took off 6 bases at V and 3 bases at J, with 18 bases between the two ends. This CDR3 has 15 amino acids.

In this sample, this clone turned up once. This CDR3 reads CASSLFGGELFF. Here the CDR3 DNA reads TGTGCCAGCAGTTTATTCGGCGGGGAGCTGTTTTTT. J is TRBJ2-2 and V is TRBV12-3 or TRBV12-4, with D hard to call. The CDR3 runs to 12 residues. The V and J ends lost 2 bases and 7 bases respectively, with 5 bases between them.

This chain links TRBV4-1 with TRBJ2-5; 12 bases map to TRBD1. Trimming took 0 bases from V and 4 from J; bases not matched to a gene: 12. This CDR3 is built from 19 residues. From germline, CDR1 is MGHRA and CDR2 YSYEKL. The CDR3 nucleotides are TGCGCCAGCAGCCAAGAGACCGGGACAGGGGGCGGAGGGAGAGAGACCCAGTACTTC. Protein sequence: CASSQETGTGGGGRETQYF.

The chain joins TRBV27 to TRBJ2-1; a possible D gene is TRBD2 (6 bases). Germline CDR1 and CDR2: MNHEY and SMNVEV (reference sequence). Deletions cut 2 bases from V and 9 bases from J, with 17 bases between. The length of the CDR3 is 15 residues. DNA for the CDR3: TGTGCCAGCAGTTTAGCGGGACGGTCCCTTACTGAGCAGTTCTTC. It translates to CASSLAGRSLTEQFF.

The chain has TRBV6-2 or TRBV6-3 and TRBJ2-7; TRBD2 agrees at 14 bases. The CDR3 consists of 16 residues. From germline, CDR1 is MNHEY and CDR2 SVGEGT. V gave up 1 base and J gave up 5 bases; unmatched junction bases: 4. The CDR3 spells CASSYFKTSGRDEQYF. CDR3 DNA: TGTGCCAGCAGTTACTTTAAGACTAGCGGGAGGGACGAGCAGTACTTC.

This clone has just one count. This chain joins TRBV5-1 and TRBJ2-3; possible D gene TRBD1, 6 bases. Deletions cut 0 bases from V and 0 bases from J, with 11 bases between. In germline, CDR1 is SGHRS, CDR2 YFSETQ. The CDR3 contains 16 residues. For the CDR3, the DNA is TGCGCCAGCAGCTTGGTGGGGGCAACTAGCACAGATACGCAGTATTTT. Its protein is CASSLVGATSTDTQYF.

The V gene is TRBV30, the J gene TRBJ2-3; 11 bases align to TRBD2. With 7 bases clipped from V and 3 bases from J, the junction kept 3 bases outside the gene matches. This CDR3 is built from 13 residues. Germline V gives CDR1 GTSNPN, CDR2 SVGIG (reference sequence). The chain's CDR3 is CAFSGRATDTQYF. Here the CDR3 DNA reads TGTGCCTTTAGCGGGAGGGCGACAGATACGCAGTATTTT.

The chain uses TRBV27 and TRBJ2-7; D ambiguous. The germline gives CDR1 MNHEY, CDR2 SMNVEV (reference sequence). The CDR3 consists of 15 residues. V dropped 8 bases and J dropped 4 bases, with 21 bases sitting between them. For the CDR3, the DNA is TGTGCCAGCCGCCCCGGTGAATTATTACTGTACGAGCAGTACTTC. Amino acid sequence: CASRPGELLLYEQYF.

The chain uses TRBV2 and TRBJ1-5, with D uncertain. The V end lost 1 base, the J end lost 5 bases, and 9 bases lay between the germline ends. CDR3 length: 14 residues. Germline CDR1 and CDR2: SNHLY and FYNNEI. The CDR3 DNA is TGTGCCAGCAGTGAAGGGAGGAGGGATCAGCCCCAGCATTTT. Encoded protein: CASSEGRRDQPQHF.

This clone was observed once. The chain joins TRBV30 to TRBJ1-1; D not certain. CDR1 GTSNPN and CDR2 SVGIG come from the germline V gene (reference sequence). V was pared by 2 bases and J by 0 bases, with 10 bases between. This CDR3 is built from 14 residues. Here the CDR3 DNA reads TGTGCCTGGAGTCGGAGGGTAGTGAACACTGAAGCTTTCTTT. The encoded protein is CAWSRRVVNTEAFF.

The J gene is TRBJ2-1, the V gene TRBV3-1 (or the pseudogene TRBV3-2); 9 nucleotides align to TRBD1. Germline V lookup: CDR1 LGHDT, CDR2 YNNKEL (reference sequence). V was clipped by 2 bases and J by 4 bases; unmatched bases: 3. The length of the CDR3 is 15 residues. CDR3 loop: CASSQRDRAYNEQFF. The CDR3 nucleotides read TGTGCCAGCAGCCAAAGGGACAGGGCATACAATGAGCAGTTCTTC.

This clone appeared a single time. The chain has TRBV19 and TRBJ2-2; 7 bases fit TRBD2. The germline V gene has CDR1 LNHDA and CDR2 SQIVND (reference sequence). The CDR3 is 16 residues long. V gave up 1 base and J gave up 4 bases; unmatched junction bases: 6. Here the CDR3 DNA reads TGTGCCAGTAGTATAGTCGGGGAGCGGGGCACCGGGGAGCTGTTTTTT. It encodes CASSIVGERGTGELFF.

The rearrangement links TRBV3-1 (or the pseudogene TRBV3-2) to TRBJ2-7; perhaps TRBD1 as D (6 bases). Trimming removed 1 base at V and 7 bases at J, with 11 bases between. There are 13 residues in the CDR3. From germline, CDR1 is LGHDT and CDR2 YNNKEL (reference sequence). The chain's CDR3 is CASSQGGQGEQYF. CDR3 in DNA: TGTGCCAGCAGCCAAGGCGGCCAGGGGGAGCAGTACTTC.

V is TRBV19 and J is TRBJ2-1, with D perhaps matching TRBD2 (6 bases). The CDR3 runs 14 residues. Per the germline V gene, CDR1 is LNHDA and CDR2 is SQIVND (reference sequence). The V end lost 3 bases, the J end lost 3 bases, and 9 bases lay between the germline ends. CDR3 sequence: CASSITGVYNEQFF. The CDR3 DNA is TGTGCCAGTAGTATTACGGGAGTCTACAATGAGCAGTTCTTC.

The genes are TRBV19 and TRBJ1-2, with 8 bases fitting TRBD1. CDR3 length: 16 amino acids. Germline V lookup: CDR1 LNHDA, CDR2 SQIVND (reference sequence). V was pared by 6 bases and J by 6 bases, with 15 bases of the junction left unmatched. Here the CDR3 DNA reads TGTGCCAGTAGCTCGACAGGGGTTTCTTTGTTCGATGGCTACACCTTC. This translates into CASSSTGVSLFDGYTF.

In DNA form, the CDR3 reads TGTGCCAGCAGTCCCGGGACAGCCTACGAGCAGTACTTC. Its protein is CASSPGTAYEQYF. V is TRBV27 and J is TRBJ2-7, with TRBD1 identical over 7 bases. With 5 bases clipped from V and 2 bases from J, the junction kept 3 bases outside the gene matches. CDR3 size: 13 residues. Germline V CDR1 and CDR2: MNHEY, SMNVEV (reference sequence).

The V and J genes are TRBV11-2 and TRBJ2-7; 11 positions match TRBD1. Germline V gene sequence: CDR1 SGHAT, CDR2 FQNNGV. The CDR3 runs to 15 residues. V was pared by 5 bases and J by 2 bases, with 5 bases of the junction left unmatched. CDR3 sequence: CASSIWTGGPYEQYF. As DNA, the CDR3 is TGTGCCAGCAGCATATGGACAGGGGGCCCCTACGAGCAGTACTTC.